Each of the 7 T cell receptor beta chains below was sequenced from the same sample in a study of post-analysis software for immune sequencing data. Findings and limits, study-wide: Relative to controls, patients had a few TRBV segments at higher frequency, with TRBV5-6, TRBV5-1 and TRBV20-1 among these.

These receptors lack a known antigen. Sequencing libraries made from TCR beta cDNA carried unique molecular identifiers. TCRdb reprocessed the PCR reads with MiXCR, giving one entry per CDR3 protein. The data show a few hundred thousand distinct CDR3 sequences, 45% seen once. Input material: blood. These receptors were taken from a girl between 10 and 17 years old with multiple sclerosis.

This chain joins TRBV24-1 and TRBJ2-5; no reliable D call. Germline CDR1 KGHDR, CDR2 SFDVKD. This CDR3 region has 12 residues. Trimming left V 1 base short and J 3 bases short, with 2 bases between. CDR3 bases: TGTGCCACCAGTGATTTTAAAGAGACCCAGTACTTC. The encoded protein is CATSDFKETQYF.

The J gene is TRBJ2-4, the V gene TRBV28, with D perhaps matching TRBD1 (6 bases). Deletions cut 5 bases from V and 0 bases from J, with 17 bases between. Germline CDR1 is MDHEN and CDR2 is SYDVKM. The CDR3 runs to 17 residues. The CDR3 here is CASSLRTAYIAKNIQYF. The CDR3 region has the DNA TGTGCCAGCAGTCTCAGGACAGCTTATATAGCCAAAAACATTCAGTACTTC.

This clonotype was found once. The chain recombines TRBV18 with TRBJ1-1; D not certain. CDR3 length equals 15 residues. Germline V gene sequence: CDR1 KGHSH, CDR2 LQKENI. Trimming removed 4 bases from V and 1 base from J, with 13 bases in between. The CDR3 loop reads CASSLDTTANTEAFF. CDR3 DNA sequence: TGTGCCAGCTCACTAGATACTACAGCGAACACTGAAGCTTTCTTT.

This clonotype appeared a few times. This rearrangement joins TRBV12-3 or TRBV12-4 to TRBJ1-5; TRBD1 is a possible D gene (6 bases). The germline V and J ends were trimmed by 6 bases and 5 bases, with 11 bases remaining between them. The CDR3 sequence is 13 residues long. CDR3 in DNA: TGTGCCAGCAGAGGGGGGGGGTATCAGCCCCAGCATTTT. It yields the protein CASRGGGYQPQHF.

Remarks on this clonotype: Since a much larger clone is just one base distant, this may be a read error. The chain has TRBV4-1 and TRBJ2-7; tentatively, D is TRBD1 or TRBD2 (5 bases each). Germline assignment: CDR1 MGHRA and CDR2 YSYEKL. The CDR3 sequence is 16 residues long. In DNA form, the CDR3 reads TGCACCAGCAGCCAAGTCCGGGACGGCACAACCTACGAGCAGTACTTC. Translating it yields CTSSQVRDGTTYEQYF.

This clonotype was detected a few times. The rearrangement joins TRBV29-1 to TRBJ1-2; 9 bases fit TRBD1. This CDR3 has 14 residues. V lost 2 bases, J lost 3 bases, and 4 bases stayed unmatched. Germline V gene data show CDR1 as SQVTM and CDR2 as ANQGSEA. This CDR3 is CSVEYGTGHYGYTF. CDR3 DNA: TGCAGCGTTGAATACGGGACAGGGCACTATGGCTACACCTTC.

A few counts support this clonotype. J is TRBJ1-2 and V is TRBV13; perhaps TRBD1 as D (6 bases). The CDR3 loop spans 14 amino acids. Germline V gene lookup returns CDR1 PRHDT and CDR2 FYEKMQ (reference sequence). Trimming pared 6 bases from V and 8 bases from J, leaving 19 bases between. The CDR3 here is CASSYGTGTPGYTF. CDR3 nucleotide sequence: TGTGCCAGCAGTTATGGGACCGGGACACCCGGCTACACCTTC. Complete variable domain (other parts from reference TRBV13 and TRBJ1-2): AAGVIQSPRHLIKEKRETATLKCYPIPRHDTVYWYQQGPGQDPQFLISFYEKMQSDKGSIPDRFSAQQFSDYHSELNMSSLELGDSALYFCASSYGTGTPGYTFGSGTRLTVV.